The 8 T cell receptor beta chains given below trace back to one sample, sequenced in a study of T cells in Graves' hyperthyroidism and ophthalmopathy. Amplification yielded TCR beta CDR3 regions, with RNA transcripts as the source. The study used the HTBI primer set for a first-round RT-PCR of the TCR CDR3. TCRdb redid the calling of the multiplex PCR reads with MiXCR, one entry per CDR3 protein. The repertoire has about 400,000 distinct CDR3 sequences, about 15% of them found once; the top ten carry 20%. Sequenced sample: blood. Receptor source: a woman under 40 with Graves' ophthalmopathy.

The rearrangement joins TRBV5-1 to TRBJ2-2, with 9 bases aligning to TRBD1. The germline V gene has CDR1 SGHRS and CDR2 YFSETQ. The CDR3 contains 16 residues. V shed 7 bases and J 4 bases; nucleotides not matched to a gene: 11. CDR3 region: CASSSNHRGLTGELFF. The CDR3 DNA follows: TGCGCCAGCTCCTCCAACCACAGGGGGCTCACCGGGGAGCTGTTTTTT.

To note about this clonotype: Its ends do not fully match the called genes, so a read error is possible. V and J are TRBV5-5 and TRBJ1-5, with 7 nucleotides matching TRBD1. Looked up from germline, CDR1 is SGHKS and CDR2 is YYEKEE (reference sequence). The CDR3 contains 16 residues. DNA of the CDR3: TGTGCCACCAGCTCTCAAAGGGGGCCGAACAATCAGCCCCAGCATTTT. Protein product: CATSSQRGPNNQPQHF.

This clonotype was counted many times. The V and J genes are TRBV13 and TRBJ1-2; D unclear. V shed 5 bases and J shed 8 bases, with 9 bases lying between them. The CDR3 extends over 11 amino acids. Germline CDR1 PRHDT, CDR2 FYEKMQ (reference sequence). CDR3 sequence (DNA): TGTGCCAGCAGCCGGACTCGCGGCTACACCTTC. This sequence encodes CASSRTRGYTF.

This clonotype was counted at least ten times. Written as DNA, the CDR3 is TGTGCCAGCAGAGTACGGGGACTCTCTCGCGAGCAGTACTTC. This codes for CASRVRGLSREQYF. V and J are TRBV28 and TRBJ2-7, with D tentatively TRBD2 (6 bases). The CDR3 runs to 14 residues. The V end lost 6 bases, the J end lost 6 bases, and 18 bases lay between the germline ends. Germline V lookup: CDR1 MDHEN, CDR2 SYDVKM.

This clonotype came up many times. The chain employs TRBV7-9 and TRBJ2-1; no firm D call. Germline loops: CDR1 SEHNR, CDR2 FQNEAQ (reference sequence). The CDR3 loop spans 17 amino acids. Trimming took off 0 bases at V and 0 bases at J, with 12 bases between the two ends. The CDR3 nucleotides read TGTGCCAGCAGCTTAGCGGGGAAACCCCACTCCTACAATGAGCAGTTCTTC. Translation gives CASSLAGKPHSYNEQFF.

The chain links TRBV19 to TRBJ2-2; D might be TRBD1 (7 bases). Trimming stripped 9 bases from V and 3 bases from J, with 17 bases between. The CDR3 has 15 residues. The germline gives CDR1 LNHDA, CDR2 SQIVND (reference sequence). The DNA of the CDR3 is TGTGCCAGGAACAAGACAGGGAGGCACACCGGGGAGCTGTTTTTT. Translation gives CARNKTGRHTGELFF.

This clonotype was detected many times. The rearrangement links TRBV4-1 to TRBJ1-2; 7 positions match TRBD1. The germline V gene has CDR1 MGHRA and CDR2 YSYEKL. This CDR3 has 15 residues. Germline trimming cut 0 bases from V and 8 bases from J; bases unmatched to any gene: 9. CDR3 sequence reads: CASSQEEGGRLGYTF. CDR3 sequence (DNA): TGCGCCAGCAGCCAAGAAGAAGGGGGCCGGCTGGGCTACACCTTC.

This clonotype has ten or more counts. This chain links TRBV20-1 with TRBJ2-7; 7 bases match TRBD2. Germline V gene data show CDR1 as DFQATT and CDR2 as SNEGSKA (reference sequence). This CDR3 is 15 amino acids long. V dropped 1 base and J dropped 5; count of bases not matched to a gene: 11. CDR3 in DNA: TGCAGTGCTAGAGGGGGCCCAGCGGGGAAGGACGAGCAGTACTTC. It translates to CSARGGPAGKDEQYF.